This T cell receptor beta chain was profiled in a study of blood T cell repertoires in COVID-19. Study summary: The samples span acute and convalescent COVID-19 from the United States, Italy and Spain. T cells, B-cell-depleted T cells, or PBMCs provided the cDNA or gDNA that served as material.

Per the authors' pipeline: Reference gene primer amplification gave estimated nucleated cell counts. TCRdb's copy holds only in-frame clones and misses some; the assay was immunoSEQ multiplex PCR. That table gives V, J and clone size, and the DNA gave D and trimming. The top ten clones hold around 12% of a sample with 90,000 to 100,000 clones, about 85% of them seen once. Sequencing was carried out using peripheral blood. The clonotype comes from a human donor in a cohort sampled during active COVID-19.

The CDR3 DNA is TGTGCCAGCAGCCCAGACAGGGGAGAGACCCAGTACTTC. It is translated as CASSPDRGETQYF. The V and J genes are TRBV7-2 and TRBJ2-5; 8 positions match TRBD1. The junction had 3 bases not matched to a gene; V was cut back by 5 bases and J by 4 bases. CDR3 length equals 13 residues. Germline V gene sequence: CDR1 SGHTA, CDR2 FQGNSA.